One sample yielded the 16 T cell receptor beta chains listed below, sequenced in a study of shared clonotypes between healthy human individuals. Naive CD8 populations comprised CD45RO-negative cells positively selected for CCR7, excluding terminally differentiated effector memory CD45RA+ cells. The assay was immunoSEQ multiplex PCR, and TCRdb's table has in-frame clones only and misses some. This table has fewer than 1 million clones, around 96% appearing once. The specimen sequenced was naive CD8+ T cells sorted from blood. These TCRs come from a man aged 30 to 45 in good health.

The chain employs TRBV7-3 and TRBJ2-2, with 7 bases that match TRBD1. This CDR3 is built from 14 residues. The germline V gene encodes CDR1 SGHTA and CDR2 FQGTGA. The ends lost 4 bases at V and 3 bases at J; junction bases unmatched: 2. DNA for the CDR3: TGTGCCAGCAGCTCACAGGGGTACACCGGGGAGCTGTTTTTT. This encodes CASSSQGYTGELFF.

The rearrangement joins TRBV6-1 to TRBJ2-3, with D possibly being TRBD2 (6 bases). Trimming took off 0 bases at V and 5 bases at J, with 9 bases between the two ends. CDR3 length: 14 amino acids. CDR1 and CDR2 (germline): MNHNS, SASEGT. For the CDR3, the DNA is TGTGCCAGCAGTGAAGCCTGGGAGGAAGATACGCAGTATTTT. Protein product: CASSEAWEEDTQYF.

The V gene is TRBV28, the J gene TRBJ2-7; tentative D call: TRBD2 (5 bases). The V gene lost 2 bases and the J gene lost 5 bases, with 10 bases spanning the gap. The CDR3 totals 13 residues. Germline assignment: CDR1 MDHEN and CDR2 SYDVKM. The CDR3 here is CASSLIGVDEQYF. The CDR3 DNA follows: TGTGCCAGCAGTTTAATCGGGGTCGACGAGCAGTACTTC.

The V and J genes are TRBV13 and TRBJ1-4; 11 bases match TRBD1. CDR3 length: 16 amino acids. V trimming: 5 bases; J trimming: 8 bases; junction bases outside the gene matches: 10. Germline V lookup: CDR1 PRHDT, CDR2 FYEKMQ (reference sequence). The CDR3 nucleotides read TGTGCCAGCAGCGGACAGGGGGCGGGCGAGTCCGAAAAACTGTTTTTT. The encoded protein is CASSGQGAGESEKLFF.

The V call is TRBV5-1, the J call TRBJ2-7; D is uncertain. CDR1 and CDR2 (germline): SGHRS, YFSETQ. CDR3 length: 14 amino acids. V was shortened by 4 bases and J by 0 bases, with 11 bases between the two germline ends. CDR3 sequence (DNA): TGCGCCAGCAGCATGGGGTGGAACTCCTACGAGCAGTACTTC. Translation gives CASSMGWNSYEQYF.

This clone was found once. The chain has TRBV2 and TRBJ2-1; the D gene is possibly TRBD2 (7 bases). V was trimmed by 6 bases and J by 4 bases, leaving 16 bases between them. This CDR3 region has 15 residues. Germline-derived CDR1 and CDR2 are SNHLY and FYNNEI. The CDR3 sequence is CASRVQGGPYNEQFF. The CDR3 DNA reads TGTGCCAGCAGAGTACAGGGAGGGCCTTACAATGAGCAGTTCTTC. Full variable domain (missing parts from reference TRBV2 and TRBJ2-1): EPEVTQTPSHQVTQMGQEVILRCVPISNHLYFYWYRQILGQKVEFLVSFYNNEISEKSEIFDDQFSVERPDGSNFTLKIRSTKLEDSAMYFCASRVQGGPYNEQFFGPGTRLTVL.

The CDR3, as DNA: TGTGCCAGCAGCTTGGTTTTTAGTCTAAACAATGAGCAGTTCTTC. Encoded protein: CASSLVFSLNNEQFF. The V gene is TRBV5-6, the J gene TRBJ2-1, with D uncertain. V lost 0 bases and J 5 bases, leaving 12 bases between the germline ends. The germline gives CDR1 SGHDT, CDR2 YYEEEE. This CDR3 spans 15 amino acids. Full variable domain (missing parts from reference TRBV5-6 and TRBJ2-1): DAGVTQSPTHLIKTRGQQVTLRCSPKSGHDTVSWYQQALGQGPQFIFQYYEEEERQRGNFPDRFSGHQFPNYSSELNVNALLLGDSALYLCASSLVFSLNNEQFFGPGTRLTVL.

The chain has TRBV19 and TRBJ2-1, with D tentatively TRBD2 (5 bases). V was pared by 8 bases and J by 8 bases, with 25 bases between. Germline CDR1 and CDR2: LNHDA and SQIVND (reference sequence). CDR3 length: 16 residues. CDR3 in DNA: TGTGCCAGTTCAGAGCAGAGGTCTAGCCTGGGAGATGAGCAGTTCTTC. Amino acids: CASSEQRSSLGDEQFF.

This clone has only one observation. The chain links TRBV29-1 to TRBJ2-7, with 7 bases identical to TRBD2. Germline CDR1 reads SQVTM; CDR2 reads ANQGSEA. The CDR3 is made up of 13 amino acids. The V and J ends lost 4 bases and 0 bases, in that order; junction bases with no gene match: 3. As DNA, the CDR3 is TGCAGCGTTGTTCGGGAGGACTCCTACGAGCAGTACTTC. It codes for CSVVREDSYEQYF.

The CDR3 coding sequence is TGTGCCAGCAGCTTAGCTGGGACTAGCTCCGCCGGGGAGCTGTTTTTT. It is translated as CASSLAGTSSAGELFF. The chain has TRBV7-9 and TRBJ2-2; 9 bases are shared with TRBD2. The CDR3 has 16 residues. J was trimmed by 6 bases and V by 0 bases; bases with no gene match: 5. Germline V gene lookup returns CDR1 SEHNR and CDR2 FQNEAQ (reference sequence).

The CDR3 DNA reads TGTGCCAGCACCTTTGTCAGGGCCTCGAGTAACACTGAAGCTTTCTTT. It yields the protein CASTFVRASSNTEAFF. V and J are TRBV28 and TRBJ1-1; a possible D gene is TRBD1 (5 bases). The germline CDR1 and CDR2 sequences are MDHEN and SYDVKM. The V gene lost 7 bases and the J gene lost 2 bases, with 20 bases spanning the gap. The CDR3 spans 16 residues.

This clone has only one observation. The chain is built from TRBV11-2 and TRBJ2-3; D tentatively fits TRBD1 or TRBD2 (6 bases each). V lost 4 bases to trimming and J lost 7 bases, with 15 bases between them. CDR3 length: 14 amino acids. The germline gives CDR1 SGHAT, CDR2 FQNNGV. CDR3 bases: TGTGCCAGCAGCTCACAGGGTCGGGAGCATACGCAGTATTTT. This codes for CASSSQGREHTQYF.

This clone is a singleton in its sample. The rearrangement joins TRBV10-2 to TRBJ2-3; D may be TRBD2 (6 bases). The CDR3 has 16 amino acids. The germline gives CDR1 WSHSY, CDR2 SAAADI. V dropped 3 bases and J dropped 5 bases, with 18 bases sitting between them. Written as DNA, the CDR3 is TGCGCCAGCAGTGATTGGGTGGCTGCGGGAAGAGATACGCAGTATTTT. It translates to CASSDWVAAGRDTQYF.

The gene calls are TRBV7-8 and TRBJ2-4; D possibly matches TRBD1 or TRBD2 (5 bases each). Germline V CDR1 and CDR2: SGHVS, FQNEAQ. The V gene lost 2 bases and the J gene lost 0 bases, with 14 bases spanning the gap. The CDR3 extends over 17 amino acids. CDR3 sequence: CASSLRLGVGAKNIQYF. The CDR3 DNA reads TGTGCCAGCAGCTTAAGATTGGGGGTGGGAGCCAAAAACATTCAGTACTTC.

CDR3 in DNA: TGTGCCAGCAGTGACAGGCCCAGGGAGCCCCAGCATTTT. This gives the protein CASSDRPREPQHF. The genes are TRBV6-1 and TRBJ1-5, with a tentative D call TRBD1 (5 bases). The CDR3 is 13 amino acids. The V end lost 3 bases, the J end lost 8 bases, and 11 bases lay between the germline ends. Germline V lookup: CDR1 MNHNS, CDR2 SASEGT.

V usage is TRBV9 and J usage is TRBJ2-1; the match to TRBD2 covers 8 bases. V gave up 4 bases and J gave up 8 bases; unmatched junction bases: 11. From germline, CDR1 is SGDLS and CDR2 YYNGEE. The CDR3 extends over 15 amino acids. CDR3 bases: TGTGCCAGCAGCCCCCAGACCAGCGGGAGTCATGAGCAGTTCTTC. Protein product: CASSPQTSGSHEQFF.